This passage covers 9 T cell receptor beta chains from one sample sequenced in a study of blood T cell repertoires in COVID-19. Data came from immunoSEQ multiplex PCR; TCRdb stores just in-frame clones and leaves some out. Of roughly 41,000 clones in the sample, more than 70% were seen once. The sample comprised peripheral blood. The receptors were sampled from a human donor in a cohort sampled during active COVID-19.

This CDR3 is CASTQGINEKLFF. The DNA for the CDR3 is TGTGCCAGCACACAGGGCATTAATGAAAAACTGTTTTTT. V is TRBV6-5 and J is TRBJ1-4; possibly TRBD1 for D (6 bases). Trimming took 7 bases from V and 4 from J, leaving 10 bases between them. The CDR3 spans 13 residues. Germline CDR1 and CDR2: MNHEY and SVGAGI.

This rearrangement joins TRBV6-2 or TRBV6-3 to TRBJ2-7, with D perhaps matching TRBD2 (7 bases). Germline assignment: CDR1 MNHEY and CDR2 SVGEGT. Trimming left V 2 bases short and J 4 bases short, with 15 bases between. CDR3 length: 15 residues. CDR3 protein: CASSYPRGGEYEQYF. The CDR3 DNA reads TGTGCCAGCAGTTACCCAAGGGGGGGGGAATACGAGCAGTACTTC.

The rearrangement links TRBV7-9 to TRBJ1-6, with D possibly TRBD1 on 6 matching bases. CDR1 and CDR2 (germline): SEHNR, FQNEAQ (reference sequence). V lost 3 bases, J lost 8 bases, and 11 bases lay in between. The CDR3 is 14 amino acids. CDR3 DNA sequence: TGTGCCAGCAGCTTGGCAGGGGTCGATTCACCCCTCCACTTT. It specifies CASSLAGVDSPLHF.

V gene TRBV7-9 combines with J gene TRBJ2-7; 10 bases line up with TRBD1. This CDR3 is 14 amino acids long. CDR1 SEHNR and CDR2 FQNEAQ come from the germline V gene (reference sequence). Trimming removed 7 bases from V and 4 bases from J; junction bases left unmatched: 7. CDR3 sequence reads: CASTFGTGDYEQYF. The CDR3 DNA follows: TGTGCCAGCACCTTTGGGACAGGGGATTACGAGCAGTACTTC.

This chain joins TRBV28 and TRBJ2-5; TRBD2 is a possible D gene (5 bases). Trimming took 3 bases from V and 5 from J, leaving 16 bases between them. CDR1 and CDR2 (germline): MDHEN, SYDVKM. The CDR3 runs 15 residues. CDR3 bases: TGTGCCAGCAGTTTTAGTAGGGCTAGCTGGGAGACCCAGTACTTC. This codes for CASSFSRASWETQYF.

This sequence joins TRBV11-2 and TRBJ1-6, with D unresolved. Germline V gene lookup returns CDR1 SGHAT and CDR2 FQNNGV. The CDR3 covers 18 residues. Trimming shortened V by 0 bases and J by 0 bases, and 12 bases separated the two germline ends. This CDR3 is CASSLDLQRGSYNSPLHF. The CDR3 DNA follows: TGTGCCAGCAGCTTAGATCTCCAGCGGGGCTCCTATAATTCACCCCTCCACTTT.

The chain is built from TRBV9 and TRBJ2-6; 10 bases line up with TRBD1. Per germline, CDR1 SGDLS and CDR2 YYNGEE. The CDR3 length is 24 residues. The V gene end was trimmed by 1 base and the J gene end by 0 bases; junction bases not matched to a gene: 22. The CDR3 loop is CASSVNSVIRPSGDRGSGANVLTF. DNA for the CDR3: TGTGCCAGCAGCGTAAATTCTGTTATCCGTCCGTCGGGGGACAGGGGCTCTGGGGCCAACGTCCTGACTTTC.

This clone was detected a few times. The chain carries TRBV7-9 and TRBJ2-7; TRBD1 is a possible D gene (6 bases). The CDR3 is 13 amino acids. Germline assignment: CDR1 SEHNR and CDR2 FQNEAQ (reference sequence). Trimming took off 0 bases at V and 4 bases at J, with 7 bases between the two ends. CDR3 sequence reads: CASSLAGQYEQYF. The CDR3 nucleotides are TGTGCCAGCAGCTTAGCAGGACAGTACGAGCAGTACTTC.

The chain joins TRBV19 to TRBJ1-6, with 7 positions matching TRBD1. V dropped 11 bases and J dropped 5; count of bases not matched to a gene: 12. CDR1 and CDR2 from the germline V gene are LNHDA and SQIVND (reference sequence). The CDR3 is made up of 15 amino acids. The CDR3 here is CAGGWSQGNNSPLHF. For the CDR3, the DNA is TGTGCCGGAGGATGGTCACAGGGGAATAATTCACCCCTCCACTTT.